This TCR beta chain was identified during a study of beta chain features in type 1 diabetes. General observations from the study: Within each of all four CD4+ subsets, Type 1 diabetes patients had TCRB CDR3s that were moderately but significantly shorter. Overrepresentation of cells with high TCR expression could result from cDNA sequencing.

Sequencing targeted expressed TCRB transcripts, as all isolated RNA had been reverse transcribed. Some clones are missing from TCRdb's copy, which holds only in-frame ones; the method was immunoSEQ multiplex PCR. The sample has about 340,000 clones; about 13% are singletons. With V trimmed by 4 bases and J by 14 bases, 13 bases remained unmatched. CDR3 length: 15 residues. Germline V gene data show CDR1 as SGDLS and CDR2 as YYNGEE. A note on this clone: Its antigen is currently unknown.

This TCR derives from a woman younger than 30 with type 1 diabetes. Sequencing was done on a sample of naive CD4+ T cells from blood. The chain uses TRBV9 and TRBJ2-1; the match to TRBD2 covers 12 bases. The CDR3, as DNA: TGTGCCAGCAGCCCCCGCCTAGCGGGAGGGGAGGGTAAGTTCTTC. Its translation is CASSPRLAGGEGKFF.